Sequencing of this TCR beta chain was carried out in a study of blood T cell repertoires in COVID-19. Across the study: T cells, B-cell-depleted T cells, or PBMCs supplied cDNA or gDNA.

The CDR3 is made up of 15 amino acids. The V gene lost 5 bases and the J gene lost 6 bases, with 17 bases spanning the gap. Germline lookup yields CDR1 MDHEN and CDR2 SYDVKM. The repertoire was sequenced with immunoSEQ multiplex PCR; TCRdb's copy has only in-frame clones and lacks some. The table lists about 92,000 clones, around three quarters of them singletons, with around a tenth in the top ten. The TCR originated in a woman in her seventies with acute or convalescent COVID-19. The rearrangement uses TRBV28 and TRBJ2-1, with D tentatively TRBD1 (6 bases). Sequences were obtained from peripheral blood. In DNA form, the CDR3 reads TGTGCCAGCAGTCTCCCCCAGGGGATGGGCAATGAGCAGTTCTTC. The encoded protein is CASSLPQGMGNEQFF.